Listed below are T cell receptor beta chains from one sample, sequenced in a study of blood T cell repertoires in COVID-19. The assay was immunoSEQ multiplex PCR, and TCRdb's table has in-frame clones only and misses some. The data hold roughly 380,000 clones, with roughly 84% observed a single time. Sequenced material: PBMCs or T cells enriched from blood (not recorded which). These receptors all stem from a woman in her twenties or thirties who had recovered from COVID-19. Both conserved end residues are part of each CDR3. D genes are given only for firm matches. Some rows have no size entry. The others give once, few or many, or a class for an expanded clone.

v_gene	abundance	d_gene	j_gene	CDR3aa	CDR3nt
TRBV19	-	-	TRBJ1-5	CASSIDGNSNQPQHF	TGTGCCAGTAGTATCGACGGGAATAGCAATCAGCCCCAGCATTTT
TRBV3-1/TRBV3-2	-	TRBD1	TRBJ2-4	CASSQGWDSPKNIQYF	TGTGCCAGCAGCCAAGGCTGGGACAGCCCCAAAAACATTCAGTACTTC
TRBV19	few	-	TRBJ1-3	CASSIGGLAVGNTIYF	TGTGCCAGTAGTATTGGTGGGCTGGCAGTTGGAAACACCATATATTTT
TRBV2	-	-	TRBJ1-4	CASSVGRENEKLFF	TGTGCCAGCAGTGTGGGGAGGGAGAATGAAAAACTGTTTTTT
TRBV6-5	-	TRBD1	TRBJ1-6	CASSLDRGNSPLHF	TGTGCCAGCAGCCTCGACAGGGGAAATTCACCCCTCCACTTT
TRBV4-1	-	TRBD2	TRBJ2-2	CASSQVLAGATGELFF	TGCGCCAGCAGCCAAGTACTAGCGGGGGCGACCGGGGAGCTGTTTTTT
TRBV7-8	once	TRBD2	TRBJ2-7	CASSPRPWRGGEQYF	TGTGCCAGCAGCCCCCGGCCTTGGCGGGGGGGCGAGCAGTACTTC
TRBV27	few	TRBD1	TRBJ2-7	CASSLQGDEQYF	TGTGCCAGCAGCCTCCAGGGGGACGAGCAGTACTTC
TRBV7-9	-	TRBD1	TRBJ1-1	CASSSQQGADPFF	TGTGCCAGCAGCTCCCAACAGGGGGCAGACCCTTTCTTT
TRBV14	many	-	TRBJ1-2	CASSQETGGYTF	TGTGCCAGCAGCCAAGAGACAGGCGGCTACACCTTC
TRBV5-8	few	TRBD2	TRBJ2-3	CASHAGADTQYF	TGTGCCAGTCACGCGGGGGCAGATACGCAGTATTTT
TRBV5-5	-	-	TRBJ1-1	CASSRLGVSEAFF	TGTGCCAGCAGCCGTCTCGGGGTCAGTGAAGCTTTCTTT
TRBV9	-	TRBD2	TRBJ2-3	CASSSSQRGGRADTQYF	TGTGCCAGCAGCTCCTCTCAGCGGGGGGGCCGCGCAGATACGCAGTATTTT
TRBV5-6	-	TRBD1	TRBJ1-3	CASSPQGGGNTIYF	TGTGCCAGCAGCCCGCAGGGGGGAGGAAACACCATATATTTT
TRBV5-8	-	-	TRBJ1-2	CASSRQNYGYTF	TGTGCCAGCAGCCGACAGAACTATGGCTACACCTTC
TRBV2	-	-	TRBJ2-7	CASRGGVYEQYF	TGTGCCAGCAGGGGGGGAGTCTACGAGCAGTACTTC
TRBV30	-	-	TRBJ2-6	CAWRQGIGANVLTF	TGTGCCTGGAGACAGGGAATTGGGGCCAACGTCCTGACTTTC
TRBV6-5	-	-	TRBJ2-6	CASSYSIGSGANVLTF	TGTGCCAGCAGTTATTCTATCGGGTCTGGGGCCAACGTCCTGACTTTC
TRBV7-7	-	TRBD2	TRBJ2-2	CASSPGLAGAGELFF	TGTGCTAGCAGCCCCGGACTAGCGGGAGCCGGGGAGCTGTTTTTT
TRBV2	-	-	TRBJ2-3	CASSYLAGGRTDTQYF	TGTGCCAGCAGTTACCTAGCAGGCGGACGCACAGATACGCAGTATTTT
TRBV3-1/TRBV3-2	-	TRBD2	TRBJ2-1	CASSQDRGGGPSYNEQFF	TGTGCCAGCAGCCAAGATCGGGGCGGGGGGCCTTCCTACAATGAGCAGTTCTTC
TRBV6-4	-	-	TRBJ2-5	CASSDSRRGNKLKETQYF	TGTGCCAGCAGTGACTCGCGCAGGGGAAACAAGCTGAAAGAGACCCAGTACTTC
TRBV19	-	TRBD1	TRBJ1-5	CASSIAPTGVPQHF	TGTGCCAGTAGTATAGCCCCTACAGGGGTGCCCCAGCATTTT
TRBV5-8	-	-	TRBJ2-2	CASSRTTTGELFF	TGTGCCAGCAGCCGGACAACGACCGGGGAGCTGTTTTTT
TRBV15	-	-	TRBJ1-6	CATSSTGWPNSPLHF	TGTGCCACCAGCAGCACAGGATGGCCCAATTCACCCCTCCACTTT
TRBV3-1/TRBV3-2	-	TRBD2	TRBJ2-5	CASSQGLDSGSQRQTQYF	TGTGCCAGCAGCCAAGGCTTGGATAGCGGGAGCCAACGGCAGACCCAGTACTTC
TRBV2	-	-	TRBJ1-6	CASSDGVWVSGNSPLHF	TGTGCCAGCAGTGATGGGGTATGGGTATCGGGGAATTCACCCCTCCACTTT
TRBV3-1/TRBV3-2	once	-	TRBJ2-1	CASGHRLNNEQFF	TGTGCCAGCGGTCACAGGTTAAACAATGAGCAGTTCTTC
TRBV11-2	few	TRBD1	TRBJ1-1	CASSGDRNTEAFF	TGTGCCAGCAGCGGGGACAGAAACACTGAAGCTTTCTTT
TRBV7-7	-	TRBD2	TRBJ2-1	CASSLGAGDKNEQFF	TGTGCTAGCAGCTTAGGAGCGGGAGATAAAAATGAGCAGTTCTTC
TRBV29-1	-	-	TRBJ1-2	CSVGQREYGYTF	TGCAGCGTCGGACAGCGGGAATATGGCTACACCTTC
TRBV19	few	TRBD1	TRBJ1-6	CASSPFQGVSSYNSPLHF	TGTGCCAGTAGCCCCTTCCAGGGGGTCAGCTCCTATAATTCACCCCTCCACTTT
TRBV2	-	-	TRBJ2-3	CASSVPGIGTDTQYF	TGTGCCAGCTCGGTACCCGGGATCGGCACAGATACGCAGTATTTT
TRBV19	-	TRBD2	TRBJ2-1	CASSARTSGNFNEQFF	TGTGCCAGTAGTGCCCGGACTAGCGGGAATTTCAATGAGCAGTTCTTC
TRBV5-6	-	-	TRBJ2-5	CASSSLGGGETQYF	TGTGCCAGCAGCTCCCTGGGAGGGGGAGAGACCCAGTACTTC
TRBV5-6	few	-	TRBJ1-1	CASSPRQGTEAFF	TGTGCCAGCAGCCCCCGACAAGGCACTGAAGCTTTCTTT
TRBV11-2	-	-	TRBJ2-7	CASSPEVTYEQYF	TGTGCCAGCAGCCCTGAGGTAACCTACGAGCAGTACTTC
TRBV2	once	-	TRBJ2-1	CASRGGWGSYNEQFF	TGTGCCAGCAGGGGGGGTTGGGGCTCCTACAATGAGCAGTTCTTC
TRBV4-1	once	-	TRBJ1-5	CASSQEGLHSNQPQHF	TGCGCCAGCAGCCAGGAGGGACTGCATAGCAATCAGCCCCAGCATTTT
TRBV3-1/TRBV3-2	-	-	TRBJ2-1	CASSQDLANNEQFF	TGTGCCAGCAGCCAAGATTTAGCGAATAATGAGCAGTTCTTC
TRBV9	-	TRBD2	TRBJ2-5	CASSVPSGGIETQYF	TGTGCCAGCAGCGTACCTAGCGGGGGGATCGAGACCCAGTACTTC
TRBV13	-	-	TRBJ2-3	CASSLRGTSRTDTQYF	TGTGCCAGCAGCTTAAGGGGTACGTCCAGGACAGATACGCAGTATTTT